These 21 T cell receptor beta chains share one sample of origin, sequenced in a study of blood T cell repertoires in COVID-19. The table came from immunoSEQ multiplex PCR; TCRdb's copy has only in-frame clones and leaves some out. Of fewer than 250,000 clones listed, around four fifths were seen once; the top ten hold 5% to 7%. Source material: peripheral blood. Every receptor here comes from a woman aged 55 to 70 with active or convalescent COVID-19.

The rearrangement uses TRBV4-1 and TRBJ1-4; 7 bases map to TRBD1. CDR1 is MGHRA, CDR2 YSYEKL, per germline. The V and J ends lost 2 bases and 0 bases, in that order; junction bases with no gene match: 6. The CDR3 is 17 amino acids. CDR3 coding DNA: TGCGCCAGCAGCCAACTTCGGGGACAGACAACTAATGAAAAACTGTTTTTT. The encoded protein is CASSQLRGQTTNEKLFF.

CDR3 loop: CASSHDRGGIHEQYF. CDR3 DNA: TGTGCCAGCAGCCACGACAGGGGCGGAATCCACGAGCAGTACTTC. J is TRBJ2-7 and V is TRBV6-6; 8 bases match TRBD1. V lost 6 bases to trimming and J lost 5 bases; unmatched junction nucleotides: 12. There are 15 residues in the CDR3. From germline, CDR1 is MNHNY and CDR2 SVGAGI (reference sequence).

This clone was recorded only once. The gene calls are TRBV11-3 and TRBJ2-1; 7 bases align to TRBD1. Trimming took 5 bases from V and 3 from J; bases not matched to a gene: 4. The CDR3 runs to 14 residues. CDR1 and CDR2 from the germline V gene are SGHNT and YENEEA. CDR3 DNA: TGTGCCAGCAGCCGGAACAGGGGCTACAATGAGCAGTTCTTC. Its protein is CASSRNRGYNEQFF. Together with reference TRBV11-3 and TRBJ2-1, the CDR3 gives the full variable domain: EAGVVQSPRYKIIEKKQPVAFWCNPISGHNTLYWYLQNLGQGPELLIRYENEEAVDDSQLPKDRFSAERLKGVDSTLKIQPAELGDSAVYLCASSRNRGYNEQFFGPGTRLTVL.

The chain carries TRBV10-3 and TRBJ2-1; TRBD2 agrees at 7 bases. There are 15 residues in the CDR3. The junction had 6 bases not matched to a gene; V was cut back by 0 bases and J by 7 bases. Germline V gene sequence: CDR1 ENHRY, CDR2 SYGVKD. CDR3 amino acids: CAISESSGFGNEQFF. Written as DNA, the CDR3 is TGTGCCATCAGTGAGTCTAGCGGGTTTGGGAATGAGCAGTTCTTC.

The chain is built from TRBV5-1 and TRBJ2-2, with 8 bases identical to TRBD2. CDR1 and CDR2 from the germline V gene are SGHRS and YFSETQ. The trim removed 4 bases at V and 4 bases at J, leaving 9 bases unmatched. This CDR3 region has 16 residues. The CDR3 protein is CASSLPLGTSTGELFF. The CDR3 DNA reads as TGCGCCAGCAGCCTCCCTTTAGGGACTAGCACCGGGGAGCTGTTTTTT.

The V gene is TRBV30, the J gene TRBJ1-2, with D possibly being TRBD1 (6 bases). CDR1 is GTSNPN and CDR2 is SVGIG in the germline V gene (reference sequence). The CDR3 totals 15 residues. Trimming shortened V by 6 bases and J by 1 base, and 18 bases separated the two germline ends. The CDR3 DNA reads as TGTGCCTGCGGGACAACCAAAAACAGTAACTATGGCTACACCTTC. Residues: CACGTTKNSNYGYTF.

The chain has TRBV5-1 and TRBJ2-1; D may be TRBD1 (6 bases). Trimming stripped 4 bases from V and 8 bases from J, with 22 bases between. Germline V CDR1 and CDR2: SGHRS, YFSETQ. The CDR3 is made up of 16 amino acids. CDR3 protein: CASSRDRTPAVYEQFF. The CDR3, as DNA: TGCGCCAGCAGCCGCGACAGGACCCCGGCAGTCTATGAGCAGTTCTTC. The entire variable domain, with the rest obtained from reference TRBV5-1 and TRBJ2-1, is as follows: KAGVTQTPRYLIKTRGQQVTLSCSPISGHRSVSWYQQTPGQGLQFLFEYFSETQRNKGNFPGRFSGRQFSNSRSEMNVSTLELGDSALYLCASSRDRTPAVYEQFFGPGTRLTVL.

This clone has just one count. The V gene is TRBV7-6, the J gene TRBJ2-2; 8 nucleotides line up with TRBD1. The V segment lost 4 bases and the J segment 5 bases; nucleotides outside the gene matches: 6. This CDR3 region has 15 residues. CDR1 SGHVS and CDR2 FNYEAQ come from the germline V gene. CDR3 amino acids: CASSYYRDRTGELFF. In DNA form, the CDR3 reads TGTGCCAGCAGCTACTACCGGGACAGGACCGGGGAGCTGTTTTTT.

This clone was observed once. The rearrangement uses TRBV19 and TRBJ1-1; D might be TRBD1 (5 bases). Germline V gene lookup returns CDR1 LNHDA and CDR2 SQIVND (reference sequence). This CDR3 is built from 15 residues. V was clipped by 7 bases and J by 1 base, with 16 bases between them. CDR3 in DNA: TGTGCCAGTATCGGTAGAACAAGGGGGAACACTGAAGCTTTCTTT. It yields the protein CASIGRTRGNTEAFF.

The sample holds one count of this clone. The J gene is TRBJ1-5, the V gene TRBV28, with TRBD1 as a possible D gene (6 bases). The V gene lost 1 base and the J gene lost 4 bases, with 14 bases spanning the gap. This CDR3 has 16 residues. Per the germline V gene, CDR1 is MDHEN and CDR2 is SYDVKM. Here the CDR3 DNA reads TGTGCCAGCAGTTTATCCCGGGGGGCGCGTAATCAGCCCCAGCATTTT. This encodes CASSLSRGARNQPQHF.

The chain recombines TRBV19 with TRBJ2-3; 10 nucleotides align to TRBD2. The CDR3 has 20 amino acids. Germline trimming cut 5 bases from V and 0 bases from J; bases unmatched to any gene: 17. The germline gives CDR1 LNHDA, CDR2 SQIVND (reference sequence). The CDR3 reads CASSAAGGGLAGDSTDTQYF. CDR3 nucleotides: TGTGCCAGTAGTGCCGCAGGGGGAGGCCTAGCGGGGGATAGCACAGATACGCAGTATTTT. The whole variable domain, filled in from reference TRBV19 and TRBJ2-3, reads DGGITQSPKYLFRKEGQNVTLSCEQNLNHDAMYWYRQDPGQGLRLIYYSQIVNDFQKGDIAEGYSVSREKKESFPLTVTSAQKNPTAFYLCASSAAGGGLAGDSTDTQYFGPGTRLTVL.

The chain has TRBV5-1 and TRBJ2-2; D is unclear. The CDR3 has 15 residues. The V and J ends lost 0 bases and 2 bases respectively, with 8 bases between them. The germline gives CDR1 SGHRS, CDR2 YFSETQ. Here the CDR3 DNA reads TGCGCCAGCAGCTTGGGTCAGTCCAACACCGGGGAGCTGTTTTTT. Translating gives CASSLGQSNTGELFF. The full variable domain, its missing parts supplied by reference TRBV5-1 and TRBJ2-2, is KAGVTQTPRYLIKTRGQQVTLSCSPISGHRSVSWYQQTPGQGLQFLFEYFSETQRNKGNFPGRFSGRQFSNSRSEMNVSTLELGDSALYLCASSLGQSNTGELFFGEGSRLTVL.

The CDR3: CASSPGGNGEKLFF. CDR3 sequence (DNA): TGTGCCAGCAGCCCAGGGGGTAACGGTGAAAAACTGTTTTTT. J is TRBJ1-4 and V is TRBV7-2, with TRBD1 matching 7 bases. V trimming: 5 bases; J trimming: 7 bases; junction bases outside the gene matches: 7. The V gene's germline CDR1 is SGHTA and CDR2 FQGNSA. The CDR3 length is 14 residues.

This clone was observed a handful of times. The chain carries TRBV4-2 and TRBJ1-2; D remains unclear. V was shortened by 5 bases and J by 8 bases, with 15 bases between the two germline ends. CDR3 length: 13 residues. The germline V gene has CDR1 LGHNA and CDR2 YNFKEQ. The CDR3 nucleotides read TGTGCCAGCAGCTCAAATATCGGGGTCGGCTACACCTTC. Protein sequence: CASSSNIGVGYTF.

The genes are TRBV10-1 and TRBJ2-2; 11 nucleotides match TRBD2. The germline CDR1 and CDR2 sequences are WNHNN and SYGVQD (reference sequence). CDR3 size: 18 residues. After removal of 2 bases from V and 6 bases from J, the junction contained 11 bases not matched to a gene. Here the CDR3 reads CASSENSRTSGLAGELFF. CDR3 DNA sequence: TGCGCCAGCAGTGAGAACTCCCGGACTAGCGGGTTGGCCGGGGAGCTGTTTTTT.

The V call is TRBV24-1, the J call TRBJ2-1, with 12 bases matching TRBD2. Per the germline V gene, CDR1 is KGHDR and CDR2 is SFDVKD. There are 17 residues in the CDR3. V gave up 3 bases and J gave up 2 bases; unmatched junction bases: 4. CDR3 bases: TGTGCCACCAGTGATCAGACTAGCGGGAGCCCCTACAATGAGCAGTTCTTC. Protein: CATSDQTSGSPYNEQFF.

J is TRBJ1-3 and V is TRBV3-1 (or the pseudogene TRBV3-2), with 9 nucleotides matching TRBD1. Per germline, CDR1 LGHDT and CDR2 YNNKEL (reference sequence). V gave up 4 bases and J gave up 6 bases; unmatched junction bases: 10. The CDR3 is made up of 16 amino acids. CDR3: CASSPGTGRDENTIYF. CDR3 nucleotide sequence: TGTGCCAGCAGCCCAGGGACAGGGAGGGATGAAAACACCATATATTTT.

This chain joins TRBV18 and TRBJ2-5; 8 bases align to TRBD2. Trimming removed 0 bases from V and 2 bases from J; junction bases left unmatched: 11. The CDR3 loop spans 18 amino acids. Germline V lookup: CDR1 KGHSH, CDR2 LQKENI. CDR3 in DNA: TGTGCCAGCTCACCACCGGGGGGGACTAGGTCCCAACAAGAGACCCAGTACTTC. Translating it yields CASSPPGGTRSQQETQYF. The variable domain in full, completed from reference TRBV18 and TRBJ2-5, reads NAGVMQNPRHLVRRRGQEARLRCSPMKGHSHVYWYRQLPEEGLKFMVYLQKENIIDESGMPKERFSAEFPKEGPSILRIQQVVRGDSAAYFCASSPPGGTRSQQETQYFGPGTRLLVL.

V gene TRBV6-5 combines with J gene TRBJ1-6, with 8 bases fitting TRBD1. Germline assignment: CDR1 MNHEY and CDR2 SVGAGI. The CDR3 is made up of 15 amino acids. Germline trimming cut 6 bases from V and 4 bases from J; bases unmatched to any gene: 5. CDR3 amino acids: CASRTRGQYNSPLHF. CDR3 bases: TGTGCCAGCAGGACCAGGGGGCAATATAATTCACCCCTCCACTTT.

The chain uses TRBV19 and TRBJ2-7; 11 positions match TRBD2. J lost 4 bases, V lost 7 bases, and 6 bases had no gene match. Germline CDR1 reads LNHDA; CDR2 reads SQIVND (reference sequence). The CDR3 is made up of 14 amino acids. The CDR3 DNA reads TGTGCCAGTACCCTCACTAGCGGGAGTTACGAGCAGTACTTC. Amino acids: CASTLTSGSYEQYF.

The sample holds a few counts of this clone. The chain combines TRBV6-2 or TRBV6-3 with TRBJ2-3; D is ambiguous. The V and J ends lost 2 bases and 2 bases respectively, with 2 bases between them. This CDR3 has 12 amino acids. CDR1 MNHEY and CDR2 SVGEGT come from the germline V gene. CDR3 coding DNA: TGTGCCAGCAGTTACCACACAGATACGCAGTATTTT. Protein sequence: CASSYHTDTQYF.